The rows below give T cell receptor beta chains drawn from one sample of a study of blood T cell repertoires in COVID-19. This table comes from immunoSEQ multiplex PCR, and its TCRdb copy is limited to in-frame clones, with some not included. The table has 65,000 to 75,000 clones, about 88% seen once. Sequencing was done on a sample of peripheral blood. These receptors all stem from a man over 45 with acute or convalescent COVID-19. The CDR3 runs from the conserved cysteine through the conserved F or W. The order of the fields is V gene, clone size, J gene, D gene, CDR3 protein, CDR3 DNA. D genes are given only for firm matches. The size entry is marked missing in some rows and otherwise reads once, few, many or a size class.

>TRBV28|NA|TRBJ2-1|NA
CASNRPLTGAYNEQFF
TGTGCCAGCAATCGCCCCCTGACTGGGGCATACAATGAGCAGTTCTTC
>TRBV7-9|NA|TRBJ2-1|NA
CASSLAAGNNEQFF
TGTGCCAGCAGCCTTGCGGCGGGGAACAATGAGCAGTTCTTC
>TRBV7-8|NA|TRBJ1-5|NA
CASSHREGQPQHF
TGTGCCAGCAGTCACAGGGAAGGTCAGCCCCAGCATTTT
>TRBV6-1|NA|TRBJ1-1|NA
CASSEGLADTEAFF
TGTGCCAGCAGTGAAGGCCTAGCGGACACTGAAGCTTTCTTT
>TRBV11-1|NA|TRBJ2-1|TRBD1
CASSPHRGSSYNEQFF
TGTGCCAGCAGCCCACACAGGGGGAGCTCCTACAATGAGCAGTTCTTC
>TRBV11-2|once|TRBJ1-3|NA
CASSFAGLSSGNTIYF
TGTGCCAGCAGCTTTGCGGGCTTGAGCTCTGGAAACACCATATATTTT
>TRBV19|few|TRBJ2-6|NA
CASRLAGANVLTF
TGTGCCAGCCGGCTAGCTGGGGCCAACGTCCTGACTTTC
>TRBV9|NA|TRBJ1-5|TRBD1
CASSAQGAGQPQHF
TGTGCCAGCAGCGCACAGGGGGCTGGTCAGCCCCAGCATTTT
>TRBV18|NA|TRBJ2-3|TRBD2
CASSPISGGSADTQYF
TGTGCCAGCTCACCCATTAGCGGGGGTAGCGCAGATACGCAGTATTTT
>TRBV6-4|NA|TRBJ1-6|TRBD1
CASSELWTGDSPLHF
TGTGCCAGCAGTGAACTCTGGACAGGAGATTCACCCCTCCACTTT
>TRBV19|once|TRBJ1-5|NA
CASSDGEFDQPQHF
TGTGCCAGTAGTGACGGGGAGTTTGATCAGCCCCAGCATTTT
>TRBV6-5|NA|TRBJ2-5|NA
CASRATPGETQYF
TGTGCCAGCAGGGCGACCCCAGGGGAGACCCAGTACTTC
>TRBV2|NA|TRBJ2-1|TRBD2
CASTTSGARYNEQFF
TGTGCCAGCACCACTAGCGGGGCCCGTTACAATGAGCAGTTCTTC
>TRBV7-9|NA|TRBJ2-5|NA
CASSLFLRTEGQETQYF
TGTGCCAGCAGCTTATTCCTCCGGACAGAAGGACAAGAGACCCAGTACTTC
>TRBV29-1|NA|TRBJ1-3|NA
CSVRTAGGNTIYF
TGCAGCGTTAGGACGGCCGGAGGTAACACCATATATTTT
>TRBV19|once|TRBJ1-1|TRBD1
CSSSWGQGRHTEAFF
TGTTCCAGTAGTTGGGGACAGGGCCGACACACTGAAGCTTTCTTT
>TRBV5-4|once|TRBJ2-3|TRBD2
CASSLWTSGSADTQYF
TGTGCCAGCAGCTTATGGACTAGCGGGAGTGCAGATACGCAGTATTTT
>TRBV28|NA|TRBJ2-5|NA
CASRPGTLETQYF
TGTGCCAGCAGACCCGGGACTCTAGAGACCCAGTACTTC
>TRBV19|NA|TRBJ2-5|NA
CASSPGGGVETQYF
TGTGCCAGTAGCCCGGGTGGGGGCGTTGAGACCCAGTACTTC
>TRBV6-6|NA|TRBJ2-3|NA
CASSYSRRGDTQYF
TGTGCCAGCAGTTACTCACGTCGGGGGGATACGCAGTATTTT
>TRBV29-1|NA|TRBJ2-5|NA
CSASAGSLETQYF
TGCAGCGCTTCCGCGGGGAGTTTAGAGACCCAGTACTTC
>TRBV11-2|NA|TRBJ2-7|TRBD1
CASSFGTRTGYEQYF
TGTGCCAGCAGCTTCGGGACAAGGACAGGCTACGAGCAGTACTTC
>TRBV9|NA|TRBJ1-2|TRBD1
CASSGGQGSYGYTF
TGTGCCAGCAGCGGAGGACAGGGTAGCTATGGCTACACCTTC
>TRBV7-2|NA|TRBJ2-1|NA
CASSLGLYNEQFF
TGTGCCAGCAGCCTCGGACTCTACAATGAGCAGTTCTTC
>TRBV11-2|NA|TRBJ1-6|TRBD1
CASSLGTGVSPLHF
TGTGCCAGCAGCTTGGGGACAGGGGTTTCACCCCTCCACTTT
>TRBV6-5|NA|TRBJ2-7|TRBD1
CASMYRGLSEQYF
TGTGCCAGCATGTACAGGGGGCTTAGCGAGCAGTACTTC
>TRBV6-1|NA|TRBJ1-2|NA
CASSEIPGHLTPRGYTF
TGTGCCAGCAGTGAAATACCGGGACACCTTACTCCGCGTGGCTACACCTTC
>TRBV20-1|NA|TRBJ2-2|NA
CSTEDAGELFF
TGCAGTACCGAGGATGCCGGGGAGCTGTTTTTT
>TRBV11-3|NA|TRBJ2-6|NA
CASSFSGSGANVLTF
TGTGCCAGCAGCTTTTCCGGGTCTGGGGCCAACGTCCTGACTTTC
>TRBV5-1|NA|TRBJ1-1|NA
CASSPGTNTEAFF
TGCGCCAGCAGCCCCGGGACAAACACTGAAGCTTTCTTT